The 30 T cell receptor beta chains listed next were all sequenced from one sample in a study of control samples from healthy donors and cancer patients. Here immunoSEQ multiplex PCR was the method, and the copy in TCRdb shows in-frame clones only, minus some. The sample lists about 130,000 clones, approximately 90% occurring once. The material sequenced was blood. The receptors come from a man aged 18 to 30 in good health.

This sequence joins TRBV11-3 and TRBJ2-5, with D possibly called TRBD1 or TRBD2 (5 bases each). The CDR3 spans 14 residues. Trimming pared 4 bases from V and 5 bases from J, leaving 14 bases between. The V gene's germline CDR1 is SGHNT and CDR2 YENEEA. CDR3 residues: CASSSGPFGETQYF. The CDR3 nucleotides are TGTGCCAGCAGCTCGGGGCCTTTTGGGGAGACCCAGTACTTC.

This chain joins TRBV7-3 and TRBJ1-1, with TRBD1 matching over 7 bases. CDR1 is SGHTA, CDR2 FQGTGA, per germline. The CDR3 consists of 13 residues. With 4 bases clipped from V and 4 bases from J, the junction kept 3 bases outside the gene matches. This CDR3 reads CASSSQGGTEAFF. The CDR3 DNA is TGTGCCAGCAGCTCTCAGGGGGGCACTGAAGCTTTCTTT.

The CDR3 region has the DNA TGCGCCAGCAGCCCCTGGACTAGCGGGGGGGCCTACGAGCAGTACTTC. Residues: CASSPWTSGGAYEQYF. This chain joins TRBV5-1 and TRBJ2-7; 15 bases match TRBD2. The CDR3 sequence is 16 residues long. Per the germline V gene, CDR1 is SGHRS and CDR2 is YFSETQ. The V segment lost 4 bases and the J segment 2 bases; nucleotides outside the gene matches: 4.

This chain joins TRBV6-5 and TRBJ2-1; TRBD2 is a possible D gene (5 bases). The length of the CDR3 is 13 residues. CDR1 and CDR2 from the germline V gene are MNHEY and SVGAGI. V shed 4 bases and J shed 14 bases, with 18 bases lying between them. CDR3 region: CASSFHSRAGEFF. The CDR3 DNA follows: TGTGCCAGCAGTTTCCACTCGAGGGCCGGCGAGTTCTTC.

The rearrangement links TRBV7-9 to TRBJ2-1; 8 bases are shared with TRBD1. The V gene's germline CDR1 is SEHNR and CDR2 FQNEAQ (reference sequence). This CDR3 region has 14 residues. J was trimmed by 7 bases and V by 5 bases; bases with no gene match: 7. The CDR3 loop reads CASSRLGQVNEQFF. CDR3 nucleotides: TGTGCCAGCAGCCGATTGGGACAGGTAAATGAGCAGTTCTTC.

This clone was observed a few times. The chain has TRBV18 and TRBJ1-5, with 9 bases identical to TRBD1. This CDR3 comprises 14 residues. Germline CDR1 reads KGHSH; CDR2 reads LQKENI. V lost 4 bases to trimming and J lost 3 bases; unmatched junction nucleotides: 1. The CDR3 spells CASSRTGDNQPQHF. The CDR3 bases are TGTGCCAGCTCACGGACAGGGGACAATCAGCCCCAGCATTTT. The whole variable domain, filled in from reference TRBV18 and TRBJ1-5, reads NAGVMQNPRHLVRRRGQEARLRCSPMKGHSHVYWYRQLPEEGLKFMVYLQKENIIDESGMPKERFSAEFPKEGPSILRIQQVVRGDSAAYFCASSRTGDNQPQHFGDGTRLSIL.

The rearrangement joins TRBV27 to TRBJ1-4, with unresolved D. V lost 6 bases to trimming and J lost 5 bases, with 22 bases between them. The CDR3 length is 17 residues. Germline lookup yields CDR1 MNHEY and CDR2 SMNVEV (reference sequence). The CDR3 protein is CASSALMFGRPNEKLFF. In DNA, the CDR3 is TGTGCCAGCAGCGCTTTAATGTTTGGCAGGCCAAATGAAAAACTGTTTTTT.

This sequence joins TRBV9 and TRBJ1-1; D call uncertain. There are 13 residues in the CDR3. Germline assignment: CDR1 SGDLS and CDR2 YYNGEE. Trimming removed 2 bases from V and 5 bases from J, with 10 bases in between. CDR3 region: CASSVGVWTEAFF. In nucleotides, the CDR3 is TGTGCCAGCAGCGTGGGAGTTTGGACTGAAGCTTTCTTT.

The chain recombines TRBV5-1 with TRBJ2-2; D remains ambiguous. Germline CDR1 and CDR2: SGHRS and YFSETQ. V lost 4 bases, J lost 0 bases, and 7 bases lay in between. CDR3 length: 14 amino acids. CDR3 nucleotides: TGCGCCAGCAGCGCCGAATCGAACACCGGGGAGCTGTTTTTT. Translation gives CASSAESNTGELFF.

The V and J genes are TRBV5-4 and TRBJ2-2, with 11 bases that match TRBD1. The CDR3 sequence is 17 residues long. Germline values: CDR1 SGHNT, CDR2 YYREEE (reference sequence). V trimming: 4 bases; J trimming: 4 bases; junction bases outside the gene matches: 9. CDR3 coding DNA: TGTGCCAGCAGCCCGGTCGGGACAGGGGGTATCACCGGGGAGCTGTTTTTT. Its protein is CASSPVGTGGITGELFF.

In its sample, this clone was seen once. The chain carries TRBV27 and TRBJ1-6; D is unclear. Trimming cost V 0 bases and J 3 bases, with 6 bases left between them. Germline CDR1 MNHEY, CDR2 SMNVEV (reference sequence). This CDR3 comprises 15 residues. This chain's CDR3 is CASSLSPSYNSPLHF. DNA of the CDR3: TGTGCCAGCAGTTTATCGCCGAGCTATAATTCACCCCTCCACTTT.

This chain uses TRBV4-1 with TRBJ1-1; 10 nucleotides agree with TRBD1. Germline loops: CDR1 MGHRA, CDR2 YSYEKL. The CDR3 contains 16 residues. V lost 4 bases, J lost 0 bases, and 5 bases stayed unmatched. The DNA of the CDR3 is TGCGCCAGCAGCCCCCAGACAGGGGGCATGAACACTGAAGCTTTCTTT. Its translation is CASSPQTGGMNTEAFF.

The CDR3 here is CASSQAGWGTEAFF. The CDR3, as DNA: TGTGCCAGCAGCCAAGCAGGGTGGGGCACTGAAGCTTTCTTT. The chain couples TRBV4-2 to TRBJ1-1; D might be TRBD1 (5 bases). The CDR3 is 14 amino acids. Germline V lookup: CDR1 LGHNA, CDR2 YNFKEQ. With 1 base removed from V and 4 bases from J, the gap between germline ends came to 10 bases.

The chain joins TRBV27 to TRBJ1-4; 9 bases are shared with TRBD1. This CDR3 is built from 16 residues. Unmatched junction bases numbered 10, after V lost 4 bases and J lost 7 bases. Germline V CDR1 and CDR2: MNHEY, SMNVEV (reference sequence). CDR3 in DNA: TGTGCCAGCAGTTCGGGACAGGGAGAGGTGAGTGAAAAACTGTTTTTT. It encodes CASSSGQGEVSEKLFF.

The CDR3 spells CASSGRDRVLRAKNIQYF. The CDR3 bases are TGTGCCAGCAGTGGCCGGGACAGGGTGCTAAGGGCCAAAAACATTCAGTACTTC. V usage is TRBV2 and J usage is TRBJ2-4, with TRBD1 matching over 9 bases. Germline CDR1 and CDR2: SNHLY and FYNNEI. Losses at the gene ends were 4 bases for V and 1 base for J; bases not matched to a gene: 11. This CDR3 region has 18 residues.

DNA for the CDR3: TGCGCCAGCAGCTTGCAGGGGACAGACTATGGCTACACCTTC. As protein: CASSLQGTDYGYTF. The chain is built from TRBV5-1 and TRBJ1-2; 7 positions match TRBD1. Germline CDR1 reads SGHRS; CDR2 reads YFSETQ. After removal of 1 base from V and 3 bases from J, the junction contained 3 bases not matched to a gene. This CDR3 region has 14 residues. The whole variable domain, filled in from reference TRBV5-1 and TRBJ1-2, reads KAGVTQTPRYLIKTRGQQVTLSCSPISGHRSVSWYQQTPGQGLQFLFEYFSETQRNKGNFPGRFSGRQFSNSRSEMNVSTLELGDSALYLCASSLQGTDYGYTFGSGTRLTVV.

Comment on this clone: Other DNA sequences in the sample encode the same CDR3. The V and J genes are TRBV18 and TRBJ1-2; D gene uncertain. There are 14 residues in the CDR3. Trimming removed 0 bases from V and 4 bases from J, with 9 bases in between. Germline V CDR1 and CDR2: KGHSH, LQKENI. The CDR3 reads CASSPPTESYGYTF. The CDR3, as DNA: TGTGCCAGCTCACCACCTACGGAGAGCTATGGCTACACCTTC.

This chain links TRBV6-5 with TRBJ1-2; D is ambiguous. The CDR3 runs 13 residues. V lost 6 bases, J lost 1 base, and 9 bases lay in between. Looked up from germline, CDR1 is MNHEY and CDR2 is SVGAGI. The chain's CDR3 is CASRPDGNYGYTF. The CDR3 coding sequence is TGTGCCAGCAGGCCTGACGGTAACTATGGCTACACCTTC.

The chain links TRBV6-4 to TRBJ1-2; 7 nucleotides agree with TRBD1. CDR1 MRHNA and CDR2 SNTAGT come from the germline V gene. The CDR3 has 14 amino acids. V shed 2 bases, J shed 7 bases, and the junction held 7 bases outside the gene matches. The CDR3 region is CASSDGETGFGYTF. CDR3 in DNA: TGTGCCAGCAGTGACGGGGAGACAGGGTTTGGCTACACCTTC.

The chain joins TRBV2 to TRBJ1-1; the D gene is possibly TRBD1 (6 bases). The V gene's germline CDR1 is SNHLY and CDR2 FYNNEI. Trimming removed 7 bases at V and 0 bases at J, with 9 bases between. The CDR3 has 13 residues. The CDR3 nucleotides read TGTGCCAGCAAGGGACAAGTGAACACTGAAGCTTTCTTT. Amino acids: CASKGQVNTEAFF.

This clone was seen just once. The V and J genes are TRBV10-3 and TRBJ2-3, with TRBD1 matching 10 bases. CDR1 is ENHRY, CDR2 SYGVKD, per germline. The length of the CDR3 is 14 residues. V lost 7 bases and J lost 4; bases outside the gene matches: 5. The CDR3 region is CAIKWTGGADTQYF. CDR3 DNA sequence: TGTGCCATCAAATGGACAGGGGGAGCAGATACGCAGTATTTT.

The V and J genes are TRBV10-1 and TRBJ2-6, with a possible D match to TRBD1 (6 bases). Germline V gives CDR1 WNHNN, CDR2 SYGVQD (reference sequence). Trimming took off 3 bases at V and 0 bases at J, with 12 bases between the two ends. The CDR3 extends over 17 amino acids. The CDR3 sequence: CASSDGGLGSGANVLTF. CDR3 in DNA: TGCGCCAGCAGTGATGGGGGCCTGGGCTCTGGGGCCAACGTCCTGACTTTC.

The gene calls are TRBV30 and TRBJ1-4, with 9 nucleotides matching TRBD1. This CDR3 spans 16 amino acids. V gave up 7 bases and J gave up 0 bases; unmatched junction bases: 9. The V gene's germline CDR1 is GTSNPN and CDR2 SVGIG (reference sequence). The DNA of the CDR3 is TGTGCCTCCGGACAGGGGACTTCTACAACTAATGAAAAACTGTTTTTT. Protein product: CASGQGTSTTNEKLFF.

This clone was counted a single time. This chain connects TRBV5-6 to TRBJ1-1; possibly TRBD1 for D (6 bases). V was shortened by 7 bases and J by 5 bases, with 18 bases between the two germline ends. The CDR3 spans 14 residues. The germline CDR1 and CDR2 sequences are SGHDT and YYEEEE. The CDR3 protein is CASSPQGVGTEAFF. The CDR3 nucleotides read TGTGCCAGCTCTCCACAGGGAGTGGGGACTGAAGCTTTCTTT.

This clone was recorded only once. DNA for the CDR3: TGCGCCAGCAGCTTTGCGGATAACTATGGCTACACCTTC. It yields the protein CASSFADNYGYTF. This chain joins TRBV5-1 and TRBJ1-2; no reliable D call. Germline-derived CDR1 and CDR2 are SGHRS and YFSETQ. Trimming removed 2 bases at V and 1 base at J, with 6 bases between. This CDR3 region has 13 residues. Full variable domain (outside the CDR3, taken from reference TRBV5-1 and TRBJ1-2): KAGVTQTPRYLIKTRGQQVTLSCSPISGHRSVSWYQQTPGQGLQFLFEYFSETQRNKGNFPGRFSGRQFSNSRSEMNVSTLELGDSALYLCASSFADNYGYTFGSGTRLTVV.

The chain employs TRBV15 and TRBJ1-5, with 9 bases fitting TRBD1. The CDR3 runs to 16 residues. CDR1 and CDR2 from the germline V gene are LNHNV and YYDKDF (reference sequence). The V gene end was trimmed by 5 bases and the J gene end by 5 bases; junction bases not matched to a gene: 10. The DNA for the CDR3 is TGTGCCACCAGCGAAAACAGGGGGCTGGGCCATCAGCCCCAGCATTTT. Protein sequence: CATSENRGLGHQPQHF.

The chain has TRBV18 and TRBJ2-7; TRBD2 matches 8 bases. After removal of 1 base from V and 5 bases from J, the junction contained 4 bases not matched to a gene. The CDR3 consists of 14 residues. CDR1 and CDR2 from the germline V gene are KGHSH and LQKENI. This chain's CDR3 is CASSPLGRGDEQYF. The CDR3 DNA is TGTGCCAGCTCACCACTGGGGCGGGGGGACGAGCAGTACTTC.

This chain joins TRBV6-5 and TRBJ1-2; D gene uncertain. This CDR3 has 14 residues. Germline assignment: CDR1 MNHEY and CDR2 SVGAGI. V was pared by 7 bases and J by 2 bases, with 14 bases between. The chain's CDR3 is CASTPGRANYGYTF. CDR3 coding DNA: TGTGCCAGCACCCCCGGACGGGCCAACTATGGCTACACCTTC.

This rearrangement joins TRBV24-1 to TRBJ1-2, with 8 nucleotides matching TRBD1. Germline V gives CDR1 KGHDR, CDR2 SFDVKD. The V segment lost 2 bases and the J segment 7 bases; nucleotides outside the gene matches: 2. The CDR3 runs to 13 residues. CDR3 in DNA: TGTGCCACCAGTGATTCGACAGGGGCTGGCTACACCTTC. This sequence encodes CATSDSTGAGYTF.

This chain uses TRBV30 with TRBJ2-7; no reliable D call. The V end was cut by 0 bases, the J end by 0 bases, with 3 bases between. CDR1 and CDR2 from the germline V gene are GTSNPN and SVGIG (reference sequence). This CDR3 has 12 amino acids. In DNA form, the CDR3 reads TGTGCCTGGAGTGTACCCTCCTACGAGCAGTACTTC. It specifies CAWSVPSYEQYF.